This T cell receptor beta chain was retrieved from a study of a mutant IDH1 vaccine in newly diagnosed glioma. Across the study: Investigators started vaccination 4-6 weeks after radiotherapy alone, or with temozolomide cycles. Whole-study results and caveats: Changes to the top peripheral T cell clonotypes appeared unrelated to pseudoprogression. It was over 85% of patients that developed vaccine-induced immune responses.

Profiling relied on immunoSEQ multiplex PCR, and the TCRdb table lists in-frame clones only, not all of them. The sample includes about 34,000 clones, around nine tenths of them seen just once. On this clone: Antigen: not known.

Indicated time point: week 47, end of study. Vaccinated patients received 300 ug of mutant IDH1 20-mer peptide per dose, with topical imiquimod. Across weeks 1, 3, 5, 7, 11, 15, 19 and 23, patients received a vaccination each time, eight in all. CDR1 and CDR2 from the germline V gene are SNHLY and FYNNEI. This CDR3 region has 13 residues. Losses at the gene ends were 6 bases for V and 4 bases for J; bases not matched to a gene: 4. The V and J genes are TRBV2 and TRBJ1-1; TRBD1 matches 8 bases. This clonotype originated in a woman aged 25 to 39 with glioma. Material: PBMCs, obtained from a glioma patient whose treatment included an IDH1 peptide vaccine. In DNA, the CDR3 is TGTGCCAGCAGCGGACAGGGTCCCACTGAAGCTTTCTTT. Amino acids: CASSGQGPTEAFF.